One and the same sample provided the 10 T cell receptor beta chains below, sequenced in a study of T-cell memory formation after mild COVID-19. TCRdb reanalysed the 5' RACE reads using MiXCR and keeps one entry per CDR3 protein. The sample lists around 340,000 distinct CDR3 sequences; approximately 21% were seen once. Sequenced: PBMCs or a T cell subset sorted from them (not recorded which). The receptors stem from an adult woman who had mild COVID-19 (a few samples of this study predate the infection). Cell type and time point are not known.

This clonotype was seen a handful of times. The V gene is TRBV29-1, the J gene TRBJ2-1; no definite D call. The CDR3 is 14 residues long. V lost 0 bases to trimming and J lost 5 bases, with 11 bases between them. CDR1 is SQVTM, CDR2 ANQGSEA, per germline. This CDR3 is CSVEDLWRNNEQFF. CDR3 DNA: TGCAGCGTTGAAGATCTGTGGCGCAACAATGAGCAGTTCTTC.

This chain connects TRBV7-6 to TRBJ2-7; 7 nucleotides align to TRBD2. Germline trimming cut 2 bases from V and 3 bases from J; bases unmatched to any gene: 7. Looked up from germline, CDR1 is SGHVS and CDR2 is FNYEAQ. CDR3 length: 15 amino acids. In nucleotides, the CDR3 is TGTGCCAGCAGCTTATACCGGGGGGATGGCTACGAGCAGTACTTC. This translates into CASSLYRGDGYEQYF.

The chain has TRBV12-3 or TRBV12-4 and TRBJ2-1; D might be TRBD2 (6 bases). V was shortened by 6 bases and J by 5 bases, with 26 bases between the two germline ends. The CDR3 is made up of 18 amino acids. The CDR3 DNA follows: TGTGCCAGCAGCAGATCTCCCTGGTTGCAGAGGGAGGACAATGAGCAGTTCTTC. It specifies CASSRSPWLQREDNEQFF.

V usage is TRBV4-2 and J usage is TRBJ2-7; 12 nucleotides align to TRBD2. This CDR3 region has 16 residues. The germline CDR1 and CDR2 sequences are LGHNA and YNFKEQ. Trimming took 0 bases from V and 3 from J; bases not matched to a gene: 3. The CDR3 is CASSQETSGRFYEQYF. CDR3 in DNA: TGTGCCAGCAGCCAAGAAACTAGCGGGAGGTTCTACGAGCAGTACTTC.

This clonotype was detected only once. The genes are TRBV19 and TRBJ2-5; possible D gene TRBD1, 6 bases. The CDR3 is made up of 12 amino acids. Deletions cut 8 bases from V and 1 base from J, with 8 bases between. From germline, CDR1 is LNHDA and CDR2 SQIVND (reference sequence). The CDR3: CASRDTQETQYF. The CDR3 nucleotides are TGTGCCAGTCGGGACACCCAAGAGACCCAGTACTTC.

This clonotype was counted a few times. The chain combines TRBV5-1 with TRBJ1-2; the D gene is possibly TRBD1 (6 bases). CDR3 length equals 13 residues. Germline V lookup: CDR1 SGHRS, CDR2 YFSETQ. With 4 bases removed from V and 4 bases from J, the gap between germline ends came to 11 bases. The CDR3 protein is CASSPGQAYGYTF. In nucleotides, the CDR3 is TGCGCCAGCAGCCCGGGACAAGCCTATGGCTACACCTTC.

The CDR3 region has the DNA TGTGCCAGCAGCAAGTTAGATCAGCCCCAGCATTTT. It specifies CASSKLDQPQHF. The chain carries TRBV7-2 and TRBJ1-5; D not resolved. Trimming shortened V by 5 bases and J by 5 bases, and 7 bases separated the two germline ends. The CDR3 extends over 12 amino acids. Germline-derived CDR1 and CDR2 are SGHTA and FQGNSA.

This clonotype was found a few times. CDR3 nucleotide sequence: TGCGCCAGCAGCGACCAGACAGGGTTGGGCACTGAAGCTTTCTTT. Translation: CASSDQTGLGTEAFF. V usage is TRBV5-1 and J usage is TRBJ1-1, with 7 bases matching TRBD1. V dropped 4 bases and J dropped 4; count of bases not matched to a gene: 10. CDR1 is SGHRS and CDR2 is YFSETQ in the germline V gene. There are 15 residues in the CDR3.

This clonotype was counted many times. The chain recombines TRBV4-2 with TRBJ2-7; no reliable D call. The CDR3 spans 13 residues. Germline V gene sequence: CDR1 LGHNA, CDR2 YNFKEQ. V was shortened by 1 base and J by 2 bases, with 6 bases between the two germline ends. CDR3 protein: CASSQGGPYEQYF. The CDR3 nucleotides are TGTGCCAGCAGCCAAGGTGGCCCCTACGAGCAGTACTTC.

The CDR3, as DNA: TGTGCCAGCAATACGGGACAGGGTTACAATGAGCAGTTCTTC. It specifies CASNTGQGYNEQFF. The chain couples TRBV6-5 to TRBJ2-1; 9 bases line up with TRBD1. CDR1 and CDR2 (germline): MNHEY, SVGAGI. This CDR3 has 14 residues. V dropped 7 bases and J dropped 4; count of bases not matched to a gene: 5.